The rows below give T cell receptor beta chains drawn from one sample of a study of blood T cell repertoires in COVID-19. Only in-frame clones appear in the TCRdb table, and some are missing; sequencing was by immunoSEQ multiplex PCR. The table lists some 200,000 clones, around 80% of them singletons. Input material: PBMCs or T cells enriched from blood (not recorded which). The source is a woman between 35 and 50 years old with acute COVID-19. Both conserved end residues are part of each CDR3. The D gene is left open where the match is weak. Rows may omit the clone size; those that give it use once, few, many or a size class.

v_call: TRBV25-1; d_call: TRBD2; j_call: TRBJ2-2; clone_size: NA; cdr3_nt: TGTGCCAGCAGGGTTAGCGGGATCACCGGGGAGCTGTTTTTT; cdr3_aa: CASRVSGITGELFF
v_call: TRBV9; d_call: NA; j_call: TRBJ1-3; clone_size: NA; cdr3_nt: TGTGCCAGCAGCGGGGGGGACGGCAGAAACACCATATATTTT; cdr3_aa: CASSGGDGRNTIYF
v_call: TRBV11-2; d_call: NA; j_call: TRBJ2-5; clone_size: once; cdr3_nt: TGTGCCAGCAGCTTAGATGAGGTTCTCGGCGACCAGTACTTC; cdr3_aa: CASSLDEVLGDQYF
v_call: TRBV5-1; d_call: NA; j_call: TRBJ2-5; clone_size: NA; cdr3_nt: TGCGCCAGCAGCTTGTTCCAGTTAGAGACCCAGTACTTC; cdr3_aa: CASSLFQLETQYF
v_call: TRBV7-3; d_call: TRBD1; j_call: TRBJ1-2; clone_size: NA; cdr3_nt: TGTGCCAGCAGCTTACGCGGACAGGGCGAGGGCGGCTACACCTTC; cdr3_aa: CASSLRGQGEGGYTF
v_call: TRBV30; d_call: TRBD2; j_call: TRBJ2-3; clone_size: NA; cdr3_nt: TGTGCCTGGGCCCGGGGACTAGCGGGGATCACAGATACGCAGTATTTT; cdr3_aa: CAWARGLAGITDTQYF
v_call: TRBV27; d_call: NA; j_call: TRBJ1-1; clone_size: NA; cdr3_nt: TGTGCCAGCCACACGCACCTAGGTACTGAAGCTTTCTTT; cdr3_aa: CASHTHLGTEAFF
v_call: TRBV6-5; d_call: NA; j_call: TRBJ1-2; clone_size: once; cdr3_nt: TGTGCCAGCAGTTACTCGAGGGGGTATGCTAACTATGGCTACACCTTC; cdr3_aa: CASSYSRGYANYGYTF
v_call: TRBV27; d_call: TRBD1; j_call: TRBJ2-7; clone_size: NA; cdr3_nt: TGTGCCAGCAGTTCGGACCGGGACAGAAAATCCTACGAGCAGTACTTC; cdr3_aa: CASSSDRDRKSYEQYF
v_call: TRBV19; d_call: TRBD1; j_call: TRBJ1-5; clone_size: NA; cdr3_nt: TGTGCCAGTAGTGCCCGACAGGGAATGGGCAATCAGCCCCAGCATTTT; cdr3_aa: CASSARQGMGNQPQHF
v_call: TRBV28; d_call: NA; j_call: TRBJ1-5; clone_size: NA; cdr3_nt: TGTGCCAGCCTAGCGGGGGGCGCTCAGCCCCAGCATTTT; cdr3_aa: CASLAGGAQPQHF
v_call: TRBV27; d_call: NA; j_call: TRBJ2-3; clone_size: NA; cdr3_nt: TGTGCCAGCAGTTTACAGGGAAGAGATACGCAGTATTTT; cdr3_aa: CASSLQGRDTQYF
v_call: TRBV19; d_call: TRBD1; j_call: TRBJ1-4; clone_size: NA; cdr3_nt: TGTGCCAGTAGTAGCGGGACAGCGACTAATGAAAAACTGTTTTTT; cdr3_aa: CASSSGTATNEKLFF
v_call: TRBV19; d_call: NA; j_call: TRBJ1-2; clone_size: NA; cdr3_nt: TGTGCCAGTAGTATAGGAAACTTCCCCTATGGCTACACCTTC; cdr3_aa: CASSIGNFPYGYTF
v_call: TRBV27; d_call: NA; j_call: TRBJ2-1; clone_size: NA; cdr3_nt: TGTGCCAGCAGCCCTACAACTAGTCTACAGCAGTTCTTC; cdr3_aa: CASSPTTSLQQFF
v_call: TRBV29-1; d_call: TRBD1; j_call: TRBJ1-3; clone_size: once; cdr3_nt: TGCAGCGTCGGGGACAGCCTCTCTGGAAACACCATATATTTT; cdr3_aa: CSVGDSLSGNTIYF
v_call: TRBV28; d_call: NA; j_call: TRBJ2-6; clone_size: NA; cdr3_nt: TGTGCCAGCAGCCCCGGGACACTCTCTGGGGCCAACGTCCTGACTTTC; cdr3_aa: CASSPGTLSGANVLTF
v_call: TRBV14; d_call: TRBD2; j_call: TRBJ2-1; clone_size: NA; cdr3_nt: TGTGCCAGCAGCCCACTAGCGGGGAACTACAATGAGCAGTTCTTC; cdr3_aa: CASSPLAGNYNEQFF
v_call: TRBV6-1; d_call: NA; j_call: TRBJ1-5; clone_size: NA; cdr3_nt: TGTGCCAGCAGTGAAGCTGGAAGGGGCCGCAATCAGCCCCAGCATTTT; cdr3_aa: CASSEAGRGRNQPQHF
v_call: TRBV7-2; d_call: NA; j_call: TRBJ2-2; clone_size: NA; cdr3_nt: TGTGCCAGCAGCTTAGCGGGGGGAGCGAACACCGGGGAGCTGTTTTTT; cdr3_aa: CASSLAGGANTGELFF
v_call: TRBV19; d_call: TRBD1; j_call: TRBJ1-3; clone_size: once; cdr3_nt: TGTGCCAGTAGTATCGCCGGGACAGGGACTGGAAACACCATATATTTT; cdr3_aa: CASSIAGTGTGNTIYF
v_call: TRBV7-2; d_call: NA; j_call: TRBJ2-2; clone_size: NA; cdr3_nt: TGTGCCAGCAGCTTACAACCTGGCAGGAACACCGGGGAGCTGTTTTTT; cdr3_aa: CASSLQPGRNTGELFF
v_call: TRBV30; d_call: TRBD2; j_call: TRBJ2-5; clone_size: NA; cdr3_nt: TGTGCCTGGGCGTCCGGGACTAGCGGGGGGTTTCAAGAGACCCAGTACTTC; cdr3_aa: CAWASGTSGGFQETQYF
v_call: TRBV4-2; d_call: NA; j_call: TRBJ2-3; clone_size: NA; cdr3_nt: TGTGCCAGCAGACGGAGACTAGGGGTGAGCACAGATACGCAGTATTTT; cdr3_aa: CASRRRLGVSTDTQYF
v_call: TRBV28; d_call: TRBD1; j_call: TRBJ1-5; clone_size: few; cdr3_nt: TGTGCCAGCAGACCGGGGACAGGGTTTGGTCAGCCCCAGCATTTT; cdr3_aa: CASRPGTGFGQPQHF
v_call: TRBV28; d_call: TRBD1; j_call: TRBJ2-7; clone_size: NA; cdr3_nt: TGTGCCAGCAGTCTTTTGGACAGGGGGCGCCCCGAGCAGTACTTC; cdr3_aa: CASSLLDRGRPEQYF
v_call: TRBV27; d_call: TRBD2; j_call: TRBJ2-1; clone_size: NA; cdr3_nt: TGTGCCAGCAGTGTGACTAGCGGGAGGATAGGAGGGGACAATGAGCAGTTCTTC; cdr3_aa: CASSVTSGRIGGDNEQFF
v_call: TRBV9; d_call: NA; j_call: TRBJ1-4; clone_size: NA; cdr3_nt: TGTGCCAGCAGCGTAGAATCTCAGGGTTCTAATGAAAAACTGTTTTTT; cdr3_aa: CASSVESQGSNEKLFF
v_call: TRBV14; d_call: NA; j_call: TRBJ1-2; clone_size: NA; cdr3_nt: TGTGCCAGCAGCCAAGACAGGGCGGTGGGTGGCTACACCTTC; cdr3_aa: CASSQDRAVGGYTF
v_call: TRBV7-9; d_call: NA; j_call: TRBJ2-1; clone_size: NA; cdr3_nt: TGTGCCAGCAGCCAGGCGAGATCAACCCGCTACAATGAGCAGTTCTTC; cdr3_aa: CASSQARSTRYNEQFF
v_call: TRBV5-6; d_call: TRBD1; j_call: TRBJ2-7; clone_size: NA; cdr3_nt: TGTGCCAGCAGAAAAACAGGGGGCTACGAGCAGTACTTC; cdr3_aa: CASRKTGGYEQYF
v_call: TRBV6-6; d_call: NA; j_call: TRBJ1-5; clone_size: NA; cdr3_nt: TGTGCCAGCGCTAAGCCCGATCAGCCCCAGCATTTT; cdr3_aa: CASAKPDQPQHF
v_call: TRBV7-3; d_call: NA; j_call: TRBJ2-7; clone_size: NA; cdr3_nt: TGTGCCAGCAGCCCCCAGGGACACCTCTACGAGCAGTACTTC; cdr3_aa: CASSPQGHLYEQYF
v_call: TRBV6-5; d_call: NA; j_call: TRBJ1-4; clone_size: NA; cdr3_nt: TGTGCCACCTTATGGGACATTAATGAAAAACTGTTTTTT; cdr3_aa: CATLWDINEKLFF
v_call: TRBV6-5; d_call: TRBD1; j_call: TRBJ1-4; clone_size: NA; cdr3_nt: TGTGCCAGCAGCCGCCCTTCGACAGGGGGAGAAAAACTGTTTTTT; cdr3_aa: CASSRPSTGGEKLFF
v_call: TRBV6-5; d_call: NA; j_call: TRBJ2-3; clone_size: NA; cdr3_nt: TGTGCCAGCAGTTACCTTGCAGATACGCAGTATTTT; cdr3_aa: CASSYLADTQYF
v_call: TRBV6-1; d_call: NA; j_call: TRBJ1-1; clone_size: NA; cdr3_nt: TGTGCCAGCAGTGAACGGGGAATTGAAGCTTTCTTT; cdr3_aa: CASSERGIEAFF